The 18 T cell receptor beta chains below were found in one sample sequenced in a study of human versus mouse CDR3 diversity and MHC coevolution. Data came from immunoSEQ multiplex PCR; TCRdb stores just in-frame clones and leaves some out. The sample consists of approximately 81,000 clones, 85% to 95% of them appearing once. Sequencing input: naive CD4+ T cells from blood. This sample's subset: CD45RO-negative CD62L-positive naive CD4 T cells. The receptors were gathered from a person between 30 and 69 years old in good health.

This clone showed up just a few times. This chain links TRBV19 with TRBJ2-7; D is unresolved. The CDR3 length is 14 residues. Per germline, CDR1 LNHDA and CDR2 SQIVND (reference sequence). V lost 5 bases to trimming and J lost 1 base, with 12 bases between them. CDR3 nucleotides: TGTGCCAGTAGTTTGTATACCGGTTCCTACGAGCAGTACTTC. Amino acids: CASSLYTGSYEQYF.

J is TRBJ1-1 and V is TRBV30, with D unresolved. Germline CDR1 GTSNPN, CDR2 SVGIG (reference sequence). There are 11 residues in the CDR3. Trimming removed 0 bases from V and 7 bases from J, with 6 bases in between. CDR3 region: CAWSVLLEAFF. DNA for the CDR3: TGTGCCTGGAGTGTACTACTTGAAGCTTTCTTT. The variable domain in full, completed from reference TRBV30 and TRBJ1-1, reads SQTIHQWPATLVQPVGSPLSLECTVEGTSNPNLYWYRQAAGRGLQLLFYSVGIGQISSEVPQNLSASRPQDRQFILSSKKLLLSDSGFYLCAWSVLLEAFFGQGTRLTVV.

The J gene is TRBJ2-7, the V gene TRBV6-1, with a possible D match to TRBD1 (5 bases). CDR1 is MNHNS, CDR2 SASEGT, per germline. The CDR3 sequence is 13 residues long. V lost 5 bases and J lost 3, with 11 bases in between. The CDR3 reads CASSRTGDYEQYF. As DNA, the CDR3 is TGTGCCAGCAGTCGAACAGGAGACTACGAGCAGTACTTC.

In its sample, this clone was seen once. CDR3 region: CASSLGSGGTTDTQYF. In nucleotides, the CDR3 is TGTGCCAGCAGCTTAGGTAGCGGAGGGACCACAGATACGCAGTATTTT. The rearrangement joins TRBV7-6 to TRBJ2-3, with a weak D call TRBD2 (6 bases). The CDR3 sequence is 16 residues long. Trimming stripped 1 base from V and 2 bases from J, with 13 bases between. Germline V gives CDR1 SGHVS, CDR2 FNYEAQ. Full variable domain (rest looked up from reference TRBV7-6 and TRBJ2-3): GAGVSQSPRYKVTKRGQDVALRCDPISGHVSLYWYRQALGQGPEFLTYFNYEAQQDKSGLPNDRFSAERPEGSISTLTIQRTEQRDSAMYRCASSLGSGGTTDTQYFGPGTRLTVL.

V gene TRBV18 combines with J gene TRBJ2-1; a possible D gene is TRBD2 (6 bases). V lost 6 bases to trimming and J lost 10 bases, with 16 bases between them. Looked up from germline, CDR1 is KGHSH and CDR2 is LQKENI. The CDR3 length is 13 residues. For the CDR3, the DNA is TGTGCCAGCTCGCGTCAGGGAGGTGAGGAGCAGTTCTTC. Protein: CASSRQGGEEQFF. The full variable domain, in which reference TRBV18 and TRBJ2-1 provide the parts outside the CDR3, is NAGVMQNPRHLVRRRGQEARLRCSPMKGHSHVYWYRQLPEEGLKFMVYLQKENIIDESGMPKERFSAEFPKEGPSILRIQQVVRGDSAAYFCASSRQGGEEQFFGPGTRLTVL.

V and J are TRBV5-1 and TRBJ2-1, with TRBD2 matching 12 bases. Per germline, CDR1 SGHRS and CDR2 YFSETQ. Trimming at V came to 4 bases and at J to 7 bases, leaving 9 bases not matched to a gene. The CDR3 is 16 residues long. The CDR3 nucleotides are TGCGCCAGCAGCCAAGGACTAGCGGGATGGTTGAATGAGCAGTTCTTC. Encoded protein: CASSQGLAGWLNEQFF.

The chain has TRBV9 and TRBJ1-5; D gene unclear. Germline loops: CDR1 SGDLS, CDR2 YYNGEE. The CDR3 is made up of 14 amino acids. V was cut by 4 bases and J by 7 bases, with 15 bases left in between. CDR3 DNA: TGTGCCAGCAGCCCGCGGGGTGGGGAACAGCCCCAGCATTTT. It codes for CASSPRGGEQPQHF.

The rearrangement joins TRBV10-2 to TRBJ1-1; D is perhaps TRBD1 (6 bases). The CDR3 is 13 amino acids. Trimming took off 8 bases at V and 1 base at J, with 11 bases between the two ends. Looked up from germline, CDR1 is WSHSY and CDR2 is SAAADI. DNA for the CDR3: TGCGCCAGCCAGGACAGAGGGAACACTGAAGCTTTCTTT. This gives the protein CASQDRGNTEAFF.

The V gene is TRBV27, the J gene TRBJ2-2; the D is unclear. The CDR3 contains 17 residues. V lost 0 bases and J 0 bases, leaving 11 bases between the germline ends. Germline V gene data show CDR1 as MNHEY and CDR2 as SMNVEV (reference sequence). The CDR3 DNA sequence: TGTGCCAGCAGTTTATCGTTGACACCTTCGAACACCGGGGAGCTGTTTTTT. Residues: CASSLSLTPSNTGELFF.

This chain joins TRBV2 and TRBJ2-7, with 12 bases lining up with TRBD1. This CDR3 comprises 15 residues. The trim removed 4 bases at V and 5 bases at J, leaving 6 bases unmatched. Germline CDR1 reads SNHLY; CDR2 reads FYNNEI. CDR3 amino acids: CASSAWGQGANEQYF. The CDR3 DNA is TGTGCCAGCAGTGCCTGGGGACAGGGGGCGAACGAGCAGTACTTC. The variable domain in full, with the rest retrieved from reference TRBV2 and TRBJ2-7, is EPEVTQTPSHQVTQMGQEVILRCVPISNHLYFYWYRQILGQKVEFLVSFYNNEISEKSEIFDDQFSVERPDGSNFTLKIRSTKLEDSAMYFCASSAWGQGANEQYFGPGTRLTVT.

J is TRBJ1-4 and V is TRBV25-1; the match to TRBD1 covers 7 bases. Per germline, CDR1 MGHDK and CDR2 SYGVNS. This CDR3 is 13 amino acids long. After removal of 3 bases from V and 10 bases from J, the junction contained 5 bases not matched to a gene. CDR3 nucleotide sequence: TGTGCCAGCAGTGATCGTAACAGGGGAAAACTGTTTTTT. It translates to CASSDRNRGKLFF.

This chain connects TRBV5-4 to TRBJ2-2; 7 nucleotides match TRBD1. The CDR3 is 14 amino acids. Trimming took 0 bases from V and 8 from J; bases not matched to a gene: 4. Germline lookup yields CDR1 SGHNT and CDR2 YYREEE (reference sequence). The CDR3 protein is CASSLVQGTGELFF. In DNA form, the CDR3 reads TGTGCCAGCAGCTTGGTACAGGGGACAGGGGAGCTGTTTTTT.

The rearrangement uses TRBV19 and TRBJ1-2, with TRBD1 matching over 8 bases. CDR1 is LNHDA and CDR2 is SQIVND in the germline V gene (reference sequence). CDR3 length equals 11 residues. V lost 10 bases, J lost 7 bases, and 5 bases stayed unmatched. The CDR3 DNA is TGTGCCACACGACAGGGGCTTGGCTACACCTTC. It specifies CATRQGLGYTF.

The chain carries TRBV6-1 and TRBJ1-2, with D uncertain. This CDR3 region has 14 residues. Trimming removed 1 base from V and 7 bases from J, with 13 bases in between. Germline lookup yields CDR1 MNHNS and CDR2 SASEGT. The CDR3 here is CASSEVGKGAGYTF. The CDR3 DNA is TGTGCCAGCAGTGAAGTAGGAAAGGGAGCTGGCTACACCTTC.

The CDR3 DNA reads as TGCGCCAGCAGCAGGGACAGGGCTAATATGAACACTGAAGCTTTCTTT. Amino acid sequence: CASSRDRANMNTEAFF. The genes are TRBV5-1 and TRBJ1-1; TRBD1 aligns across 9 bases. The CDR3 is 16 residues long. The trim removed 4 bases at V and 0 bases at J, leaving 7 bases unmatched. Germline CDR1 is SGHRS and CDR2 is YFSETQ. The full variable domain, rest sourced from reference TRBV5-1 and TRBJ1-1, is KAGVTQTPRYLIKTRGQQVTLSCSPISGHRSVSWYQQTPGQGLQFLFEYFSETQRNKGNFPGRFSGRQFSNSRSEMNVSTLELGDSALYLCASSRDRANMNTEAFFGQGTRLTVV.

V gene TRBV19 combines with J gene TRBJ1-2; 10 bases map to TRBD1. The germline V gene has CDR1 LNHDA and CDR2 SQIVND (reference sequence). The CDR3 runs 17 residues. Germline trimming cut 6 bases from V and 4 bases from J; bases unmatched to any gene: 14. CDR3 sequence reads: CASSQGTGVALGYGYTF. The CDR3 nucleotides read TGTGCCAGTAGCCAAGGGACAGGGGTAGCTCTTGGCTATGGCTACACCTTC.

The chain is built from TRBV11-2 and TRBJ2-7; 9 nucleotides line up with TRBD1. Trimming took 3 bases from V and 6 from J; bases not matched to a gene: 6. Germline loops: CDR1 SGHAT, CDR2 FQNNGV. The CDR3 extends over 14 amino acids. The CDR3, as DNA: TGTGCCAGCAGCTTGGGGACAGGGCAGATCGAGCAGTACTTC. This gives the protein CASSLGTGQIEQYF.

The rearrangement links TRBV6-5 to TRBJ2-3, with 7 bases fitting TRBD2. The trim removed 8 bases at V and 2 bases at J, leaving 7 bases unmatched. CDR3 length: 14 amino acids. Germline-derived CDR1 and CDR2 are MNHEY and SVGAGI. The CDR3 here is CASLPGLPTDTQYF. In nucleotides, the CDR3 is TGTGCCAGCTTACCGGGACTACCCACAGATACGCAGTATTTT.